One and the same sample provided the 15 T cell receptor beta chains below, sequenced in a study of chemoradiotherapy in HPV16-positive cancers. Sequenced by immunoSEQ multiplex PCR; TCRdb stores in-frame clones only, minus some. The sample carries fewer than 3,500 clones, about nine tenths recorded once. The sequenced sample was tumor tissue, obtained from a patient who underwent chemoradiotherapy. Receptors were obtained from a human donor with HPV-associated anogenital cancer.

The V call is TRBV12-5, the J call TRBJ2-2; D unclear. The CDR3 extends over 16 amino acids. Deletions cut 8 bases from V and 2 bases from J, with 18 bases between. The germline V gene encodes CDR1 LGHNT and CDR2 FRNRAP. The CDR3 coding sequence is TGTGCTAGTTTGGGGTCCCCCTCCCTTAACACCGGGGAGCTGTTTTTT. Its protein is CASLGSPSLNTGELFF.

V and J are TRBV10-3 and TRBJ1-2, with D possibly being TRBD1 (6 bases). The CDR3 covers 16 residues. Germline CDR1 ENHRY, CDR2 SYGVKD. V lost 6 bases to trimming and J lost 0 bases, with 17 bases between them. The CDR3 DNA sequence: TGTGCCATCAGCCCGGGGGCCCGGACAGCTAACTATGGCTACACCTTC. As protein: CAISPGARTANYGYTF.

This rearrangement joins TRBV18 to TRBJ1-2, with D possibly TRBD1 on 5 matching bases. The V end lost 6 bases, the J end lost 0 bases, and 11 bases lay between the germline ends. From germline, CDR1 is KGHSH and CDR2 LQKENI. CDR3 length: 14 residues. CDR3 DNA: TGTGCCAGCTCCCTCAGGGTCCCTAACTATGGCTACACCTTC. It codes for CASSLRVPNYGYTF.

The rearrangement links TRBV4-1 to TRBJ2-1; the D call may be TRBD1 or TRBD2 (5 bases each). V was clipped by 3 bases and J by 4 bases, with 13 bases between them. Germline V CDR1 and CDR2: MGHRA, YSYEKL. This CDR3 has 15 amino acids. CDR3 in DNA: TGCGCCAGCAGCCAGGGGGAGCCGCCTTACAATGAGCAGTTCTTC. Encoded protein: CASSQGEPPYNEQFF.

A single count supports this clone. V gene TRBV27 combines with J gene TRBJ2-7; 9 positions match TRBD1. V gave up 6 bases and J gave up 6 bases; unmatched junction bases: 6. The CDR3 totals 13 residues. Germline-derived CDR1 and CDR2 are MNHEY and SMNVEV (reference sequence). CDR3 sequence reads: CASRLQGAGEQYF. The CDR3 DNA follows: TGTGCCAGCAGGTTACAGGGGGCCGGCGAGCAGTACTTC.

The CDR3 coding sequence is TGTGCCAGCAGCTTACGAGGGACACCCCCTTCCGAGCAGTACTTC. It encodes CASSLRGTPPSEQYF. V and J are TRBV7-9 and TRBJ2-7, with a possible D match to TRBD1 (6 bases). The V gene's germline CDR1 is SEHNR and CDR2 FQNEAQ (reference sequence). CDR3 length equals 15 residues. V lost 2 bases and J 6 bases, leaving 17 bases between the germline ends.

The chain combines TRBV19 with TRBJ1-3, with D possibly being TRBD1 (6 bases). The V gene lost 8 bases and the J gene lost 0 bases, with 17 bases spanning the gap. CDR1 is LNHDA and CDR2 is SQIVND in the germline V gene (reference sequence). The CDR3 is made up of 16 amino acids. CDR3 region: CASATPGASSGNTIYF. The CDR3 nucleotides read TGTGCCAGTGCGACTCCAGGGGCCTCCTCTGGAAACACCATATATTTT.

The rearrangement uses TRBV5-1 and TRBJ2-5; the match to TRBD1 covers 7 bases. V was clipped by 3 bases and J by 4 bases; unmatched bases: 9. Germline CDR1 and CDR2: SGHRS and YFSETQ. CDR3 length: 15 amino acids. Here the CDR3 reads CASSSQTGQTETQYF. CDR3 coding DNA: TGCGCCAGCAGCTCCCAGACAGGGCAAACAGAGACCCAGTACTTC.

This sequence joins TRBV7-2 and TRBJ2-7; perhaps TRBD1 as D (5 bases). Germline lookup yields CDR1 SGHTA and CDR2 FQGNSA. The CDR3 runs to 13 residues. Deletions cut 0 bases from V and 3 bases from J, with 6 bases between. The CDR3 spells CASSLAGRYEQYF. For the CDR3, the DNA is TGTGCCAGCAGCTTAGCGGGGCGCTACGAGCAGTACTTC.

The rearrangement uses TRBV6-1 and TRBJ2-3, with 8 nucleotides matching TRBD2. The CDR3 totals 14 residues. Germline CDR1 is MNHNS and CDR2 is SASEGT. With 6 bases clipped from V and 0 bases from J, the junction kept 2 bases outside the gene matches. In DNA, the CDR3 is TGTGCCAGCAGCCCGGGGGGGAGCACAGATACGCAGTATTTT. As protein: CASSPGGSTDTQYF.

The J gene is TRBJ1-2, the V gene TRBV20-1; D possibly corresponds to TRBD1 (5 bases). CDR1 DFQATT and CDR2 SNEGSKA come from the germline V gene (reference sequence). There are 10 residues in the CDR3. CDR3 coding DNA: TGCGCAAGGGGAGGGTATGGCTACACCTTC. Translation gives CARGGYGYTF.

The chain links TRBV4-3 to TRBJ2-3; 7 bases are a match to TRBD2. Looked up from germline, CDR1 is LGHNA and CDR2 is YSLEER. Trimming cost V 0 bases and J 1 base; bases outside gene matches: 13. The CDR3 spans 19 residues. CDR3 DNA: TGCGCCAGCAGCCAAGATCTGGGGGGAGCGGGGTGGGGCACAGATACGCAGTATTTT. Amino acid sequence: CASSQDLGGAGWGTDTQYF.

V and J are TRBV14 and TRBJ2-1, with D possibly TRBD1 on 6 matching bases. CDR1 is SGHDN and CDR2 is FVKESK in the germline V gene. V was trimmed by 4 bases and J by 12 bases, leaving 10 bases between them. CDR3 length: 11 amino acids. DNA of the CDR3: TGTGCCAGCAGCCCCCGAGGGGGGCAGTTCTTC. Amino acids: CASSPRGGQFF.

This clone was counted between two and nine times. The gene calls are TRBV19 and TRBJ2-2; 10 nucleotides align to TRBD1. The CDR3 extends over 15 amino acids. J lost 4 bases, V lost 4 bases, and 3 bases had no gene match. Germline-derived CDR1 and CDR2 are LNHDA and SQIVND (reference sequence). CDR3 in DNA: TGTGCCAGTAGTAGGAGGACAGGGGGCACCGGGGAGCTGTTTTTT. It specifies CASSRRTGGTGELFF. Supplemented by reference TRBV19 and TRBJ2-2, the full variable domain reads DGGITQSPKYLFRKEGQNVTLSCEQNLNHDAMYWYRQDPGQGLRLIYYSQIVNDFQKGDIAEGYSVSREKKESFPLTVTSAQKNPTAFYLCASSRRTGGTGELFFGEGSRLTVL.

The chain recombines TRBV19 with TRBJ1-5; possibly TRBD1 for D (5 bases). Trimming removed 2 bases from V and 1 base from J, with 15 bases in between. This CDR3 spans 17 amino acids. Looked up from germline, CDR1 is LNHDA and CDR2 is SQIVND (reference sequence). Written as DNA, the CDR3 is TGTGCCAGTAGTATACGGGGGATGGGAGGGAGCAATCAGCCCCAGCATTTT. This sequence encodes CASSIRGMGGSNQPQHF.